The 23 T cell receptor beta chains listed next were all sequenced from one sample in a study of blood T cell repertoires in COVID-19 (dated by TCRdb to 2020 to 2021). To prepare the library, the immunoSEQ multiplex PCR assay was applied. TCRdb mirrors the immuneACCESS table, restricted to in-frame sequences. Some clones are absent from its copies; in checked studies, under half trace to an unresolved V gene, and the reason for the others is unknown. Here the sample has 65,000 to 90,000 clones; 82% occur a single time. Around 4.3% of the sample rests with the top ten. The sample taken for sequencing was peripheral blood. Receptors originate from a woman aged 60-70 years with acute or convalescent COVID-19.

The chain joins TRBV29-1 to TRBJ2-7; TRBD2 matches at 7 bases. CDR3 length equals 15 residues. Germline-derived CDR1 and CDR2 are SQVTM and ANQGSEA. Unmatched junction bases numbered 15, after V lost 2 bases and J lost 8 bases. DNA of the CDR3: TGCAGCGTTGAAATTAGCGGGCACTCCCCGGAGAAGCAGTACTTC. It specifies CSVEISGHSPEKQYF.

The chain couples TRBV11-2 to TRBJ2-5; 8 positions match TRBD2. Germline V gives CDR1 SGHAT, CDR2 FQNNGV. The CDR3 consists of 15 residues. The trim removed 3 bases at V and 5 bases at J, leaving 8 bases unmatched. CDR3 DNA: TGTGCCAGCAGCTTGGGGCTAGCGGGCCGGGAGACCCAGTACTTC. Protein: CASSLGLAGRETQYF.

The V gene is TRBV16, the J gene TRBJ2-7; 8 bases are shared with TRBD1. CDR3 length equals 15 residues. The junction had 5 bases not matched to a gene; V was cut back by 4 bases and J by 0 bases. Germline V CDR1 and CDR2: KGHSY, FQNENV. The CDR3 is CASSRGQGPSYEQYF. The DNA of the CDR3 is TGTGCCAGCAGCCGAGGACAGGGACCCTCCTACGAGCAGTACTTC.

The chain is built from TRBV7-9 and TRBJ2-3; 13 bases agree with TRBD2. The CDR3 runs 19 residues. Trimming cost V 0 bases and J 4 bases; bases outside gene matches: 10. CDR1 is SEHNR, CDR2 FQNEAQ, per germline (reference sequence). The CDR3 sequence is CASSLALAGGPSGADTQYF. The CDR3 DNA is TGTGCCAGCAGCTTAGCACTAGCGGGGGGGCCAAGTGGTGCAGATACGCAGTATTTT.

This chain uses TRBV5-1 with TRBJ2-1; 10 bases agree with TRBD1. V was pared by 6 bases and J by 5 bases, with 11 bases of the junction left unmatched. The CDR3 contains 16 residues. In germline, CDR1 is SGHRS, CDR2 YFSETQ. In nucleotides, the CDR3 is TGCGCCAGCAACGATTTGGGACAGGGGATGAACAATGAGCAGTTCTTC. This gives the protein CASNDLGQGMNNEQFF.

V is TRBV24-1 and J is TRBJ2-1; 12 bases line up with TRBD1. CDR1 KGHDR and CDR2 SFDVKD come from the germline V gene. J was trimmed by 6 bases and V by 3 bases; bases with no gene match: 11. The CDR3 covers 18 residues. The CDR3 DNA reads as TGTGCCACCAGTGATCTCCAAACCGGGACAGGGGGCTTCAATGAGCAGTTCTTC. Translated: CATSDLQTGTGGFNEQFF.

The genes are TRBV27 and TRBJ1-6; TRBD1 matches 8 bases. J gave up 7 bases and V 5 bases, and 10 bases lay outside the gene matches. This CDR3 spans 16 amino acids. The germline V gene has CDR1 MNHEY and CDR2 SMNVEV (reference sequence). The CDR3 DNA reads TGTGCCAGCAGTCATAGGGCGACAGGGGCGAATTCACCCCTCCACTTT. It specifies CASSHRATGANSPLHF.

The chain has TRBV5-6 and TRBJ2-5; possibly TRBD2 for D (6 bases). The CDR3 has 14 residues. V lost 3 bases and J 5 bases, leaving 14 bases between the germline ends. Germline CDR1 SGHDT, CDR2 YYEEEE. The CDR3 reads CASSSRTRGETQYF. DNA of the CDR3: TGTGCCAGCAGCTCCCGTACCCGGGGGGAGACCCAGTACTTC.

This rearrangement joins TRBV11-2 to TRBJ1-2, with D maybe TRBD1 (6 bases). The CDR3 covers 14 residues. Trimming removed 5 bases from V and 6 bases from J, with 16 bases in between. Germline V CDR1 and CDR2: SGHAT, FQNNGV. The CDR3 nucleotides read TGTGCCAGCAGCCACCGGGACAAACTGGATGGCTACACCTTC. Amino acid sequence: CASSHRDKLDGYTF.

This rearrangement joins TRBV3-1 (or the pseudogene TRBV3-2) to TRBJ2-7; 10 bases match TRBD2. Trimming cost V 4 bases and J 0 bases; bases outside gene matches: 3. In germline, CDR1 is LGHDT, CDR2 YNNKEL (reference sequence). This CDR3 is built from 15 residues. Written as DNA, the CDR3 is TGTGCCAGCAGCCCTAGCGGGGGAAACTCCTACGAGCAGTACTTC. Translation gives CASSPSGGNSYEQYF.

The chain carries TRBV6-5 and TRBJ1-2, with 8 nucleotides matching TRBD1. Per the germline V gene, CDR1 is MNHEY and CDR2 is SVGAGI. Unmatched junction bases numbered 13, after V lost 8 bases and J lost 8 bases. The CDR3 is 14 residues long. In nucleotides, the CDR3 is TGTGCCAGCGGAAAGACAGGGGATATTCGGGGCTACACCTTC. Translation gives CASGKTGDIRGYTF.

This clone was seen a few times. This sequence joins TRBV7-9 and TRBJ1-5, with D unclear. CDR1 is SEHNR and CDR2 is FQNEAQ in the germline V gene (reference sequence). Trimming shortened V by 5 bases and J by 2 bases, and 13 bases separated the two germline ends. The CDR3 runs 15 residues. This CDR3 is CASSPDGKGNQPQHF. The CDR3 region has the DNA TGTGCCAGCAGCCCGGACGGGAAGGGCAATCAGCCCCAGCATTTT. Complete variable domain (other parts from reference TRBV7-9 and TRBJ1-5): DTGVSQNPRHKITKRGQNVTFRCDPISEHNRLYWYRQTLGQGPEFLTYFQNEAQLEKSRLLSDRFSAERPKGSFSTLEIQRTEQGDSAMYLCASSPDGKGNQPQHFGDGTRLSIL.

The J gene is TRBJ1-2, the V gene TRBV3-1 (or the pseudogene TRBV3-2); D gene uncertain. The V and J ends lost 5 bases and 4 bases respectively, with 11 bases between them. The CDR3 length is 13 residues. Per germline, CDR1 LGHDT and CDR2 YNNKEL (reference sequence). The CDR3 DNA is TGTGCCAGCAGCGATCCGGGAAGCTATGGCTACACCTTC. Translation gives CASSDPGSYGYTF.

The V and J genes are TRBV6-6 and TRBJ1-6, with D tentatively TRBD1 (6 bases). V lost 4 bases to trimming and J lost 9 bases, with 16 bases between them. This CDR3 is 15 amino acids long. In germline, CDR1 is MNHNY, CDR2 SVGAGI (reference sequence). The chain's CDR3 is CASSLLKGGGSPLHF. The DNA of the CDR3 is TGTGCCAGCAGTTTACTGAAGGGAGGGGGTTCACCCCTCCACTTT.

The gene calls are TRBV19 and TRBJ1-2; TRBD1 agrees at 11 bases. The CDR3 sequence is 14 residues long. After removal of 3 bases from V and 8 bases from J, the junction contained 5 bases not matched to a gene. Germline V CDR1 and CDR2: LNHDA, SQIVND (reference sequence). The CDR3 sequence is CASSIRDRGYGYTF. In DNA form, the CDR3 reads TGTGCCAGTAGTATCCGGGACAGGGGGTACGGCTACACCTTC.

The chain combines TRBV6-1 with TRBJ1-5, with 11 nucleotides matching TRBD1. From germline, CDR1 is MNHNS and CDR2 SASEGT. V lost 2 bases, J lost 2 bases, and 8 bases stayed unmatched. CDR3 length: 18 residues. CDR3 bases: TGTGCCAGCAGTGAACGGACAGGGGGCTACGTTGGCAATCAGCCCCAGCATTTT. The encoded protein is CASSERTGGYVGNQPQHF.

V and J are TRBV6-6 and TRBJ1-3, with TRBD1 matching over 7 bases. The CDR3 runs to 16 residues. Germline loops: CDR1 MNHNY, CDR2 SVGAGI (reference sequence). J gave up 1 base and V 5 bases, and 8 bases lay outside the gene matches. The chain's CDR3 is CASSTGQATSGNTIYF. Written as DNA, the CDR3 is TGTGCCAGCAGTACCGGACAGGCCACTTCTGGAAACACCATATATTTT.

The DNA of the CDR3 is TGTGCCAGCTCGGATAGAGGAGGACTCCTGAACACTGAAGCTTTCTTT. Protein sequence: CASSDRGGLLNTEAFF. The chain employs TRBV18 and TRBJ1-1; D unresolved. The length of the CDR3 is 16 residues. V was trimmed by 6 bases and J by 0 bases, leaving 17 bases between them. Germline V gene sequence: CDR1 KGHSH, CDR2 LQKENI.

This chain connects TRBV5-3 to TRBJ2-5, with a possible D match to TRBD2 (6 bases). TRBV5-3 is placed among ORFs of uncertain function. The CDR3 loop spans 15 amino acids. Trimming removed 4 bases at V and 5 bases at J, with 18 bases between. CDR3 sequence reads: CARSPSSGGVETQYF. The DNA of the CDR3 is TGTGCCAGAAGCCCGAGTTCGGGCGGGGTCGAGACCCAGTACTTC.

This clone occurred once. The gene calls are TRBV3-1 (or the pseudogene TRBV3-2) and TRBJ1-3; 8 bases agree with TRBD1. CDR3 length equals 16 residues. V gave up 8 bases and J gave up 4 bases; unmatched junction bases: 13. In germline, CDR1 is LGHDT, CDR2 YNNKEL (reference sequence). CDR3 DNA: TGTGCCAGCGCAAGACAGGGGTTAATGGTGGGAAACACCATATATTTT. As protein: CASARQGLMVGNTIYF.

V usage is TRBV5-5 and J usage is TRBJ1-6; D is possibly TRBD1 (5 bases). Trimming cost V 1 base and J 8 bases, with 13 bases left between them. Germline CDR1 is SGHKS and CDR2 is YYEKEE (reference sequence). The CDR3 has 15 amino acids. The CDR3 DNA reads as TGTGCCAGCAGCTTGACCCCGCAGGGTGATTCACCCCTCCACTTT. It codes for CASSLTPQGDSPLHF.

The chain recombines TRBV6-1 with TRBJ1-4; D uncertain. The germline V and J ends were trimmed by 1 base and 8 bases, with 11 bases remaining between them. Germline V gives CDR1 MNHNS, CDR2 SASEGT. The CDR3 is made up of 14 amino acids. CDR3 DNA sequence: TGTGCCAGCAGTGAAGGTAGCCTATTGGAAAAACTGTTTTTT. It is translated as CASSEGSLLEKLFF.

The genes are TRBV30 and TRBJ1-5; possibly TRBD1 for D (5 bases). V lost 2 bases, J lost 2 bases, and 7 bases lay in between. CDR1 and CDR2 from the germline V gene are GTSNPN and SVGIG (reference sequence). This CDR3 is 13 amino acids long. In nucleotides, the CDR3 is TGTGCCTGGAGTACGGGGGGCAATCAGCCCCAGCATTTT. Amino acids: CAWSTGGNQPQHF.